This T cell receptor beta chain was recovered during a study of cytomegalovirus exposure and HLA in healthy donors (dated by TCRdb to about 2017). About the study as a whole: An earlier analysis of some 620 of the donors reported approximately 280 Gb of sequence data and around 110 million unique TCR beta sequences obtained from about 179 million T cells. Class I and class II HLA loci were covered by the typing at four-digit resolution. Because of strong linkage in the cohort, 4 to 6 DR-DQ haplotypes were treated as single units for association and clustering. The number of typed donors differed by locus: roughly 629-640 for A, B, C, DRB1 and DQB1; some 540 for DQA1; fewer than 610 for DPA1; and 400 to 480 for DPB1. Rather than using new phenotypic data, the later analysis identified candidate immune exposures from TCR beta sequences and from how often those sequences occurred across donors. Among roughly 400 genotyped donors of the cohort, an average of approximately 200,000 unique TCR beta nucleotide sequences was sequenced per donor, of which about 18% were non-productive. Of the roughly 400 genotyped donors, approximately 80% were placed in the genetic ancestry cluster associated with self-reported Caucasian donors. In a later analysis, previously published TCR beta repertoires from 500 to 750 donors were re-analyzed and high-resolution HLA genotyping was added so that TCR occurrence patterns could be studied. Along with the approximately 600-subject first cohort, a separate validation cohort of 120 different subjects was used. An earlier analysis of about 620 of the donors applied high-throughput TCR beta sequencing to assess whether each TCR beta V gene segment acted as functional or pseudogenic. Donor age, sex, ethnicity and CMV serostatus were compiled together with the repertoire data. A later genetic analysis used genome-wide SNP genotypes for about 60% of the roughly 700 donors, treating that subset as a discovery cohort. An early release covering about 600 HLA-typed donors comprised approximately 290 gigabases of sequencing data and 65 million to 100 million unique TCR sequences. The T cell repertoires of 550 to 850 subjects were profiled by immunosequencing and related to cytomegalovirus serostatus. To predict cytomegalovirus infection status, the study combined high-throughput TCR immunosequencing, statistical association of individual TCRs with disease status, and machine learning. All discovery cohort repertoires had been generated on a single sequencing platform. The aim of the study was to test whether cataloging public T cell receptors could identify signatures of past pathogen exposure.

Receptor libraries were prepared by the immunoSEQ multiplex PCR assay. For the multiplex PCR, a mixture combining 60 forward primers for TCR Vbeta segments and 13 reverse primers for TCR Jbeta segments was used. The CDR3 region of rearranged TCR beta genes was amplified from genomic DNA by a multiplex PCR assay. On the Illumina HiSeq System, the amplified TCR beta libraries were sequenced as 87-base-pair reads. The study's own analysis went as follows. A later analysis tallied around 82 million unique TCR beta chains across the 610 or so repertoires, and roughly 11 million of those chains were shared by two or more donors. Raw reads were error-corrected and collapsed into unique sequences by a nearest-neighbor algorithm in which closely related sequences were merged to remove PCR and sequencing errors. V, D and J gene segments were assigned by aligning CDR3 sequences to IMGT reference sequences. For a sequence to be retained, at least a six-nucleotide match to both a V gene segment and a J gene segment was required. Rearrangements were called productive when the CDR3 lacked stop codons and stayed in frame with V and J; all others were non-productive. Following IMGT convention, CDR3 was defined as the stretch from the second conserved V-encoded cysteine up to the conserved J-encoded phenylalanine. In an earlier analysis of 550 to 650 of the donors, sequences lacking an unambiguous match to a single V gene segment were excluded. In an earlier analysis of 587 of the donors, a V segment was called functional when productive rearrangements were above 56.7%, and segregating when the standard deviation between donors exceeded 5%. A statistical classification framework was built to diagnose cytomegalovirus status from the catalog of TCR beta chain sequences. In a later analysis, V and J genes were assigned by comparing TCR nucleotide sequences against IMGT/GENE-DB human TR gene sequences. The TCRdist pipeline was used in a later analysis to assign CDR3 sequences and most-parsimonious VDJ recombination scenarios. In a later analysis, each TCR beta chain was defined by its CDR3 amino acid sequence together with its V-gene family, and reads lacking a unique V-gene family were excluded. A later analysis removed 592 highly shared, low-generation-probability nucleotide sequences to deal with suspected cross-contamination and a sequencing artifact. A later analysis calculated a clonal expansion index for each public chain from normalized within-repertoire ranks of inferred template counts. A later analysis computed generation probabilities with a VDJ recombination model fitted to out-of-frame rearrangements, and checked the results against IGoR. In a later analysis, TCR-TCR, TCR-HLA and TCR-CMV co-occurrence was scored with hypergeometric tests, and a repertoire-size bias correction was applied to TCR pairs. False discovery rates were estimated in a later analysis by permuting HLA or CMV assignments 20 times. In a later analysis, co-occurring TCRs were grouped using DBSCAN, with TCRdist sequence similarity added in when clustering inside HLA-allele-positive subsets. Repertoires with fewer than 30,000 or more than 120,000 public chains were left out of co-occurrence clustering, as were five repertoires with anomalous nucleotide sharing. The immuneACCESS repertoire file appears here via TCRdb, limited to in-frame rearrangements. These files lack a portion of the clones; in checked studies, under half of the deficit traces to unresolved V genes, and the cause of the others is not known. For V, J and clone size, that table is used; D and trimming come from the DNA. The sample profile shows about 130,000 clones; approximately 83% of them were found once. The ten largest clones represent roughly 3.5% of the sample.

Notes on this clone: Its antigen is still unknown. No much larger clone is present one base from it, and per-base qualities are unavailable.

The study at large found these results: The study gave a list of roughly 150 TCR beta chains associated with cytomegalovirus. A later analysis associated some 17,000 TCR beta sequences with specific HLA alleles at a false discovery rate of 0.05. Compared with equally common non-associated chains, HLA-associated TCR beta chains in a later analysis were more clonally expanded and had lower generation probabilities. In vitro tests confirmed that three of the cytomegalovirus-associated TCR beta chains recognize cytomegalovirus antigens. Broadly in line with IMGT annotations, most TCR beta V segments showed up in productive rearrangements about 87% or about 30% of the time in an earlier analysis of several hundred of the donors. A cluster of highly shared sequence variants was judged likely to be a technical artifact of the sequencing pipeline. A later genetic analysis associated a missense DCLRE1C variant with V-gene and J-gene trimming of TCR beta chains, and an independent cohort replicated the association. The only immune exposure information available for the cohort was CMV serostatus. The authors suggested that the approach could potentially be generalized to other disease states and immunological phenotypes. While some public TCRs were present in many individuals, most TCR sequences turned up only very rarely across donors. A further reported finding was that TCR beta sequences accurately predicted the HLA-A and HLA-B alleles for most subjects in the first cohort. According to a later analysis, TCR association rates differed among HLA loci, with DRB1 alleles showing the most associated TCRs and HLA-C alleles showing the fewest. The classifier was reported to diagnose cytomegalovirus status with high specificity and sensitivity in both the original and validation cohorts. Because some donors lacked HLA typing at each locus, the association tests relied only on the typed subset. The cohort was sequenced for TCR beta chains only, and without alpha or paired-chain data the features that could be detected were limited. According to a later analysis, most CMV-associated TCR beta chains appeared to be HLA-restricted, and the HLA associations seemed to be driven largely by CMV exposure. When HLA alleles, especially DR and DQ, strongly co-occurred, attributing TCR associations to individual alleles was difficult. Compared with the approximately 700-donor mean, donors in an Asian-associated ancestry cluster had fewer N-insertions in productive TCRs, according to a later genetic analysis. The earlier analysis of around 600 of the donors excluded 15 to 20 rarely observed V segments, including chromosome 9 orphons, because counts were too low. Linkage disequilibrium might explain the correlated functional status among segregating V segments, but an unknown experimental factor could not be excluded. A later analysis reported that several top co-occurrence clusters appeared linked to parvovirus B19, influenza, CMV and Epstein-Barr virus. Some IMGT-functional V segments, including TRBV6-2 and TRBV6-3, could not be distinguished by the 87-base-pair reads and were therefore excluded. The presence/absence analyses assumed that sequencing depth was roughly uniform across donors, and that assumption may not be true.

The cohort comprised around 700 healthy bone marrow donors. At the time of sampling, every cohort member was nominally healthy, though immune exposures that went unrecorded were likely present. The donor was CMV seropositive and belonged to the group of 250 to 350 seropositive cohort members. A peripheral blood sample was provided by each donor, and peripheral blood mononuclear cells were used for TCR beta sequencing. The Qiagen DNeasy Blood Extraction Kit was used to extract genomic DNA from the blood cell samples. At the junction V is shortened by 5 bases and J by 4 bases, with 12 bases in between. For CDR1 and CDR2, the germline V gene lists MDHEN and SYDVKM. From cysteine to phenylalanine, the CDR3 is 14 amino acids long. Only the CDR3 portion is preserved as DNA: 42 bases, with reading frame beginning at the first base.

The sequence is built from TRBV28 and TRBJ1-5; TRBD1 is a weak D gene call, 5 bases matching. The sequenced sample consisted of PBMCs. The receptor comes from a woman aged 40-49 years in good health and CMV-seropositive. The CDR3 amino acid sequence is: CASSPGRGNQPQHF. The DNA sequence is as follows: TGTGCCAGCAGTCCCGGGAGGGGAAATCAGCCCCAGCATTTT.